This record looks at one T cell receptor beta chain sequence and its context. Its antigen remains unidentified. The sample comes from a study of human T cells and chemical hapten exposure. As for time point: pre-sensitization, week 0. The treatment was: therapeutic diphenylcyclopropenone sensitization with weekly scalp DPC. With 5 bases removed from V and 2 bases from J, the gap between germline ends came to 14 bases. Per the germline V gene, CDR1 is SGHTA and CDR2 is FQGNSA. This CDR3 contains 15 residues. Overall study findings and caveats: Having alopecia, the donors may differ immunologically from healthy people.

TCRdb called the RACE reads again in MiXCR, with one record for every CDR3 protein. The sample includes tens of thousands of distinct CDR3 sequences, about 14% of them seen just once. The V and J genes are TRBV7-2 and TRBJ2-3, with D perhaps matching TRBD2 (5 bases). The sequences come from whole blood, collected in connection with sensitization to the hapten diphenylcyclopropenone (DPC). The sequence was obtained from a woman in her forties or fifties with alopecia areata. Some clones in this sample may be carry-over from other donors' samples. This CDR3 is CASSPAAGPTDTQYF. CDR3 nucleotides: TGTGCCAGCAGCCCGGCCGCGGGTCCCACAGATACGCAGTATTTT.